What follows is one T cell receptor (beta chain) and its context. No antigen is known for it. Different DNA sequences within this sample yield the same CDR3. Germline V gene lookup returns CDR1 SGHNT and CDR2 YYREEE (reference sequence). V lost 3 bases and J lost 1, with 7 bases in between. CDR3 length: 13 amino acids. This record belongs to a study of T cell clonotyping in hematopoietic cell transplantation. Recipient blood drawn about 28 days pretransplant and days 30, 100, 180 after. Study results and limitations: After transplant, recipient diversity fell while pathologically expanded clonotypes grew through day 180.

Repertoires were generated with immunoSEQ multiplex PCR, while TCRdb's copy carries only in-frame clones and drops some. The repertoire consists of roughly 30,000 clones, with 90% to 95% occurring once and the leading ten covering about 10%. This receptor was obtained from a female patient in her fifties who had an allogeneic stem cell transplant from a related donor, so the T cells may come from the graft donor. Some clones in this sample may be carry-over from other donors' samples. The sample here was PBMCs, taken 100 days after allogeneic stem cell transplant. The chain is built from TRBV5-4 and TRBJ1-2; D may be TRBD1 (5 bases). CDR3 sequence: CASSYQGNYGYTF. The CDR3 DNA is TGTGCCAGCAGCTACCAGGGTAACTATGGCTACACCTTC.